This T cell receptor beta chain was recorded in a study of OX40 agonist ivuxolimab in advanced cancers. Study-level information: A male proportion of over 70% was recorded, with mean age 60 years and range 23 to 79. Study findings and constraints: At 0.1 to 3.0 mg/kg, CD4+ and CD8+ blood T cells expanded clonally by week 6. Patients with a partial response at 0.1-3.0 mg/kg had among the lowest clonal expansion.

Sequenced by immunoSEQ multiplex PCR; TCRdb stores in-frame clones only, minus some. The top ten clones hold 0.85% of a sample with just under 85,000 clones, around four fifths of them seen once. This clone has a single count. What it binds is not known. Germline values: CDR1 MGHRA, CDR2 YSYEKL. The ends were cut back, 3 bases at V and 3 bases at J, with 17 bases in the middle. The CDR3 loop spans 17 amino acids. This sequence originates from an adult with an advanced solid tumor such as melanoma, head and neck, liver or kidney cancer. Source: CD4+ or CD8+ T cells sorted from blood, taken in a trial of the OX40 agonist ivuxolimab. The chain recombines TRBV4-1 with TRBJ2-2, with D possibly TRBD2 on 6 matching bases. The CDR3 DNA reads TGCGCCAGCAGCCAGGCCTTACACTGGGGGGACACCGGGGAGCTGTTTTTT. Its translation is CASSQALHWGDTGELFF.